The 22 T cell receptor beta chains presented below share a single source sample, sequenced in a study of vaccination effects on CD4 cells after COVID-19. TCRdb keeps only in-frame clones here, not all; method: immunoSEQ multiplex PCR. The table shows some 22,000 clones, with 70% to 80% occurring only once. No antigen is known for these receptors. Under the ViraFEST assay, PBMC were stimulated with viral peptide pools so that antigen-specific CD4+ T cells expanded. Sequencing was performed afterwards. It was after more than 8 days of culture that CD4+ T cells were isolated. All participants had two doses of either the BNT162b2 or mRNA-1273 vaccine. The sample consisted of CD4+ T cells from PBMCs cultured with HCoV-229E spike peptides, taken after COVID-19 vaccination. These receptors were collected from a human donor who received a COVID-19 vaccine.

CDR3 amino acids: CASSNRVGPYGYTF. DNA for the CDR3: TGTGCCAGCAGTAACAGGGTCGGTCCGTATGGCTACACCTTC. V gene TRBV6-5 combines with J gene TRBJ1-2, with D possibly being TRBD1 (6 bases). Germline V gene data show CDR1 as MNHEY and CDR2 as SVGAGI. The CDR3 runs to 14 residues. Trimming took off 5 bases at V and 5 bases at J, with 15 bases between the two ends.

The CDR3 loop reads CASSENGGSGANVLTF. In nucleotides, the CDR3 is TGTGCCAGCAGTGAAAACGGGGGGTCTGGGGCCAACGTCCTGACTTTC. The rearrangement uses TRBV6-4 and TRBJ2-6, with TRBD2 identical over 7 bases. The J segment lost 1 base and the V segment lost 3 bases, leaving 3 bases of the junction unmatched. Germline V gives CDR1 MRHNA, CDR2 SNTAGT. The CDR3 sequence is 16 residues long.

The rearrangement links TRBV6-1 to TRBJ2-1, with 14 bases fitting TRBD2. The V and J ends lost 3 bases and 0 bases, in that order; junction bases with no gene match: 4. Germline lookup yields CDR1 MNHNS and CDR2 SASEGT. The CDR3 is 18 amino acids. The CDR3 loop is CASSDTGLAGASYNEQFF. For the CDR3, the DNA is TGTGCCAGCAGTGACACGGGACTAGCGGGGGCCTCCTACAATGAGCAGTTCTTC.

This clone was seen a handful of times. The CDR3 DNA follows: TGTGCCAGCTCTCCGCAGGCCTCCTACAATGAGCAGTTCTTC. Translation: CASSPQASYNEQFF. V gene TRBV18 combines with J gene TRBJ2-1; D is ambiguous. V was shortened by 6 bases and J by 0 bases, with 9 bases between the two germline ends. Germline assignment: CDR1 KGHSH and CDR2 LQKENI. The CDR3 covers 14 residues.

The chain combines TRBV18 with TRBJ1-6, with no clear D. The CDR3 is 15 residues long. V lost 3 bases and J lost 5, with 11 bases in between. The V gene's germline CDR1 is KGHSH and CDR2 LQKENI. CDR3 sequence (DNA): TGTGCCAGCTCACCGGGCAGGTCGGATAATTCACCCCTCCACTTT. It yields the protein CASSPGRSDNSPLHF.

This CDR3 is CTSSQGREWVTDTQYF. As DNA, the CDR3 is TGCACCAGCAGCCAAGGGCGGGAGTGGGTGACAGATACGCAGTATTTT. The chain is built from TRBV1 and TRBJ2-3; TRBD2 reflects the table's D call only, with no check against the DNA. TRBV1 is a listed pseudogene. The CDR3 runs 16 residues.

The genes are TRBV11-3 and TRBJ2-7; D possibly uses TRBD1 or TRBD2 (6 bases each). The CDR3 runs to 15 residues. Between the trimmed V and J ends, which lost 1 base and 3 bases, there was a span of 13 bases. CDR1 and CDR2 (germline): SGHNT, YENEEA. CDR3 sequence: CASSLGSGGGYEQYF. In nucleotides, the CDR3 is TGTGCCAGCAGCTTAGGGAGCGGAGGGGGCTACGAGCAGTACTTC.

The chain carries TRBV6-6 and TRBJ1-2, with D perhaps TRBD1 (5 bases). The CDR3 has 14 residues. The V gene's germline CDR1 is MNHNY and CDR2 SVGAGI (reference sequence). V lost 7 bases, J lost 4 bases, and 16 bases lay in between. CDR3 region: CASTPREGGYGYTF. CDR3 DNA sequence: TGTGCCAGCACCCCCAGGGAGGGTGGCTATGGCTACACCTTC.

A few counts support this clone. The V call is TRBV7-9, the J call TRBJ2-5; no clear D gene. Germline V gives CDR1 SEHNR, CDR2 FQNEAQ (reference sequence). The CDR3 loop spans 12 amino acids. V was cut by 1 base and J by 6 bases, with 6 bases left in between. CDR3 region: CASSLDEQTQYF. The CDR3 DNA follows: TGTGCCAGCAGCTTAGATGAGCAGACCCAGTACTTC.

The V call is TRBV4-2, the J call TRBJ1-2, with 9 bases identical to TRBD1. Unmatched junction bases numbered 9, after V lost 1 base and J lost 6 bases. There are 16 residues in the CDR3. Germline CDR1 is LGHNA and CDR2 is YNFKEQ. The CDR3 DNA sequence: TGTGCCAGCAGCCAAGCCCGGGACAGGGTAAACGATGGCTACACCTTC. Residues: CASSQARDRVNDGYTF.

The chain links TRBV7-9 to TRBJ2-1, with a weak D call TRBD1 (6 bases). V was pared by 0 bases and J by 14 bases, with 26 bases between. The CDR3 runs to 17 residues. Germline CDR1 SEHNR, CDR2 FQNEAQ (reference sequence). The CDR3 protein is CASSLAVRARPQEGEFF. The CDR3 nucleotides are TGTGCCAGCAGCTTAGCCGTGCGGGCACGTCCCCAAGAGGGGGAGTTCTTC. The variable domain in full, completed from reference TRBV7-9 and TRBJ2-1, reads DTGVSQNPRHKITKRGQNVTFRCDPISEHNRLYWYRQTLGQGPEFLTYFQNEAQLEKSRLLSDRFSAERPKGSFSTLEIQRTEQGDSAMYLCASSLAVRARPQEGEFFGPGTRLTVL.

The CDR3 loop reads CASSPTDSTDTQYF. The CDR3 DNA is TGCGCCAGCAGCCCCACTGACTCCACAGATACGCAGTATTTT. This rearrangement joins TRBV5-1 to TRBJ2-3; no clear D. V lost 4 bases and J 2 bases, leaving 11 bases between the germline ends. Germline V gene data show CDR1 as SGHRS and CDR2 as YFSETQ. CDR3 length equals 14 residues.

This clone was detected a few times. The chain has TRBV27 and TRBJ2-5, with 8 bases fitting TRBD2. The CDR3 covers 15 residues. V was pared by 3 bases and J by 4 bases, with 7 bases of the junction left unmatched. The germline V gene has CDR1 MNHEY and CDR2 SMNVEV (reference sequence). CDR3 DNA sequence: TGTGCCAGCAGTTTTGGAGCGGGAGTACGAGAGACCCAGTACTTC. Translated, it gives CASSFGAGVRETQYF.

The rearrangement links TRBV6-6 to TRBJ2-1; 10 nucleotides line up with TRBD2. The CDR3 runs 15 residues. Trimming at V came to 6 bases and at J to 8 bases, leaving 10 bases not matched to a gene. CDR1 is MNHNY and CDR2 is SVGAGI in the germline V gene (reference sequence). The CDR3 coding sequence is TGTGCCAGCAGGGGGGCTAGCGGGAGTTCACATGAGCAGTTCTTC. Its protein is CASRGASGSSHEQFF.

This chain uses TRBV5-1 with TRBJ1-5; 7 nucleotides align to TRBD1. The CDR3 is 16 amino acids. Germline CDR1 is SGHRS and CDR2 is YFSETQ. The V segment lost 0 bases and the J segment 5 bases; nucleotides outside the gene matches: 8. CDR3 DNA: TGCGCCAGCAGCTTGGGAGGACAGGCGTTTTATCAGCCCCAGCATTTT. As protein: CASSLGGQAFYQPQHF.

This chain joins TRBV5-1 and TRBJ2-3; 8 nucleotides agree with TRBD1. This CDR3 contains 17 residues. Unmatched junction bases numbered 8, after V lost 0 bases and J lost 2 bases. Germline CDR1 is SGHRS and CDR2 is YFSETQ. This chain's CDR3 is CASSLEGQAGATDTQYF. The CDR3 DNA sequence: TGCGCCAGCAGCTTGGAGGGACAGGCCGGAGCCACAGATACGCAGTATTTT. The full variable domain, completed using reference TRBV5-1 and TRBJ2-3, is KAGVTQTPRYLIKTRGQQVTLSCSPISGHRSVSWYQQTPGQGLQFLFEYFSETQRNKGNFPGRFSGRQFSNSRSEMNVSTLELGDSALYLCASSLEGQAGATDTQYFGPGTRLTVL.

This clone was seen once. CDR3 DNA: TGTGCCAGCAGCTACCTCCGGGAACTAGAGCAGTTCTTC. Amino acid sequence: CASSYLRELEQFF. V usage is TRBV7-2 and J usage is TRBJ2-1, with D possibly matching TRBD2 (5 bases). The length of the CDR3 is 13 residues. Trimming cost V 4 bases and J 10 bases, with 14 bases left between them. Germline CDR1 and CDR2: SGHTA and FQGNSA. Supplemented by reference TRBV7-2 and TRBJ2-1, the full variable domain reads GAGVSQSPSNKVTEKGKDVELRCDPISGHTALYWYRQSLGQGLEFLIYFQGNSAPDKSGLPSDRFSAERTGGSVSTLTIQRTQQEDSAVYLCASSYLRELEQFFGPGTRLTVL.

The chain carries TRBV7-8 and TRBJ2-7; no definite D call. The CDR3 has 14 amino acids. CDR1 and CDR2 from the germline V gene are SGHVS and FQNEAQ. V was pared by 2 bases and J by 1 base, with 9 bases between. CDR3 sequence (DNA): TGTGCCAGCAGCTTAAGCTTTCCGTCCTACGAGCAGTACTTC. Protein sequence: CASSLSFPSYEQYF.

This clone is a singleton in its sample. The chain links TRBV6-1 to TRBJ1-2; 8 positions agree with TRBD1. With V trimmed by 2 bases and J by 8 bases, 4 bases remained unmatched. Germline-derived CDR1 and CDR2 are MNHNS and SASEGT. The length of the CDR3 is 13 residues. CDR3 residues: CASSETGDRGYTF. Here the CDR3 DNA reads TGTGCCAGCAGTGAAACGGGGGACAGGGGCTACACCTTC.

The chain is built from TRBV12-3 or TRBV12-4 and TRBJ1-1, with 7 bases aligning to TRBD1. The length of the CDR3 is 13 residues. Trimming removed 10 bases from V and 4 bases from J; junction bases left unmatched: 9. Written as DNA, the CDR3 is TGTGCCACCTCCGGGACAGCGCTCACTGAAGCTTTCTTT. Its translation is CATSGTALTEAFF.

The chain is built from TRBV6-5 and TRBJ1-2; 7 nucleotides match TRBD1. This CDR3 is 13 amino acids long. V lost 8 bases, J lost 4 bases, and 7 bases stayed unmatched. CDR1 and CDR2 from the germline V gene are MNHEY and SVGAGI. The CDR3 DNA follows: TGTGCCAGCCGCACCGGGACAGCCTATGGCTACACCTTC. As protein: CASRTGTAYGYTF.

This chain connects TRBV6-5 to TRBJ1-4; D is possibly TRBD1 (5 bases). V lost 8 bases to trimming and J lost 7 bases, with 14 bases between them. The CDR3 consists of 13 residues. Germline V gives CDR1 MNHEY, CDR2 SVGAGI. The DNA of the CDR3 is TGTGCCAGCGGGGCGCAGGGTAGTGAAAAACTGTTTTTT. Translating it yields CASGAQGSEKLFF.